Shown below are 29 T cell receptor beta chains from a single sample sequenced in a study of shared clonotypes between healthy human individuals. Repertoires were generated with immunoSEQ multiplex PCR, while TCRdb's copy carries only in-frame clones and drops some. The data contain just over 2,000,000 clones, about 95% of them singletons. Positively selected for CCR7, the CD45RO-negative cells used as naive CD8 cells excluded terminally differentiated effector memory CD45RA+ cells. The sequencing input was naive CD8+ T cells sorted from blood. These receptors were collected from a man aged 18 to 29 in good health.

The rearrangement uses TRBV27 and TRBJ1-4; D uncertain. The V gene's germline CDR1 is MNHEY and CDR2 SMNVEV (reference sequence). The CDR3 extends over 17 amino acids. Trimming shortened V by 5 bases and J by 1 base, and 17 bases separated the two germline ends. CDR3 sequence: CASSIKGQRKTNEKLFF. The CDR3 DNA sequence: TGTGCCAGCAGTATTAAAGGGCAAAGGAAAACTAATGAAAAACTGTTTTTT.

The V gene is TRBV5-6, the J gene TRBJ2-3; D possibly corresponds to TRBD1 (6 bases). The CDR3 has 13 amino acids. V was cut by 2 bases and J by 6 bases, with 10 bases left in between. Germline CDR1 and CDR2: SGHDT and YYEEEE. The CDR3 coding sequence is TGTGCCAGCAGCTTCGGGACAAGCGATACGCAGTATTTT. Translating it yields CASSFGTSDTQYF.

For the CDR3, the DNA is TGTGCCAGCTCATCTCTACAGGGGGCGGGACAGCCCCAGCATTTT. Translated: CASSSLQGAGQPQHF. The J gene is TRBJ1-5, the V gene TRBV18; TRBD1 matches at 9 bases. J lost 7 bases, V lost 5 bases, and 9 bases had no gene match. Germline V gene data show CDR1 as KGHSH and CDR2 as LQKENI. This CDR3 is 15 amino acids long.

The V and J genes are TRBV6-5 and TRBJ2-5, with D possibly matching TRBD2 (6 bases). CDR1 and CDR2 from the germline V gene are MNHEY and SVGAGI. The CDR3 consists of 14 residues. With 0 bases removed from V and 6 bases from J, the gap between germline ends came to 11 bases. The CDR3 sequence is CASSYSEGLKTQYF. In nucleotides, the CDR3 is TGTGCCAGCAGTTACTCGGAGGGGTTGAAGACCCAGTACTTC.

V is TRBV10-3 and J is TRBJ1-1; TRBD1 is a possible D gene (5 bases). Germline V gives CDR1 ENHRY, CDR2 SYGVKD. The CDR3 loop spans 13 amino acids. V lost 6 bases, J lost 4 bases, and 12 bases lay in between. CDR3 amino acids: CAISREEGTEAFF. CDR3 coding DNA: TGTGCCATCAGCAGGGAGGAAGGCACTGAAGCTTTCTTT.

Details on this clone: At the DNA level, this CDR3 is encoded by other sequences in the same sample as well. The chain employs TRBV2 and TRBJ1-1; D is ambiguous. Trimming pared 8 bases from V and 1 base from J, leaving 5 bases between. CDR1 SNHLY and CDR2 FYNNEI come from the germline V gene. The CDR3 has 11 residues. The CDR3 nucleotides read TGTGCCAGCGGCTCGAACACTGAAGCTTTCTTT. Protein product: CASGSNTEAFF.

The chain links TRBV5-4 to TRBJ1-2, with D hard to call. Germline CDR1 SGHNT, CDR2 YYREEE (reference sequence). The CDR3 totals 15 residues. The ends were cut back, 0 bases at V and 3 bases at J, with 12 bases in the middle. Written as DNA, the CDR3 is TGTGCCAGCAGCTTGGCGGTGGCCACAGACTATGGCTACACCTTC. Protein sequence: CASSLAVATDYGYTF.

The CDR3 loop is CASSEIQGNTGELFF. CDR3 DNA sequence: TGCGCCAGCAGTGAGATACAGGGAAACACCGGGGAGCTGTTTTTT. The genes are TRBV10-1 and TRBJ2-2; D possibly corresponds to TRBD1 (6 bases). From germline, CDR1 is WNHNN and CDR2 SYGVQD (reference sequence). The CDR3 sequence is 15 residues long. The V end lost 2 bases, the J end lost 2 bases, and 9 bases lay between the germline ends.

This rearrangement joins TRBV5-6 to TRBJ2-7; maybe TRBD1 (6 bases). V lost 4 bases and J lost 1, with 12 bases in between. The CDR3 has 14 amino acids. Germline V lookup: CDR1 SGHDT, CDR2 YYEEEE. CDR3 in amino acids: CASSPYGQSYEQYF. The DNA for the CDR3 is TGTGCCAGCAGCCCCTACGGACAGTCCTACGAGCAGTACTTC. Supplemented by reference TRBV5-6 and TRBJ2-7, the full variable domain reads DAGVTQSPTHLIKTRGQQVTLRCSPKSGHDTVSWYQQALGQGPQFIFQYYEEEERQRGNFPDRFSGHQFPNYSSELNVNALLLGDSALYLCASSPYGQSYEQYFGPGTRLTVT.

The CDR3 DNA is TGTGCCAGTAGTGCCGCTAGCGGGGGAAAAGATACGCAGTATTTT. As protein: CASSAASGGKDTQYF. The chain couples TRBV19 to TRBJ2-3, with 10 bases lining up with TRBD2. J lost 5 bases, V lost 5 bases, and 7 bases had no gene match. This CDR3 contains 15 residues. Germline CDR1 and CDR2: LNHDA and SQIVND (reference sequence).

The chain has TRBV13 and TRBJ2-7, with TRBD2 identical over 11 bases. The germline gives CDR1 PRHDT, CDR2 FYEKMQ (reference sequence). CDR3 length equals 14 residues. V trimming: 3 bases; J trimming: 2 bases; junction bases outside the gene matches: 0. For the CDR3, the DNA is TGTGCCAGCAGCTTTAGCGGGAGGGCCTACGAGCAGTACTTC. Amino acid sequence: CASSFSGRAYEQYF. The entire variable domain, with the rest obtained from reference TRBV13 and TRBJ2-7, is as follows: AAGVIQSPRHLIKEKRETATLKCYPIPRHDTVYWYQQGPGQDPQFLISFYEKMQSDKGSIPDRFSAQQFSDYHSELNMSSLELGDSALYFCASSFSGRAYEQYFGPGTRLTVT.

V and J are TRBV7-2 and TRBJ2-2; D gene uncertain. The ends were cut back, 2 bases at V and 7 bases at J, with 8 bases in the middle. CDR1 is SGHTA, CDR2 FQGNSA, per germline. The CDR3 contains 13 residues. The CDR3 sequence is CASSLLTIGELFF. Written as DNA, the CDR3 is TGTGCCAGCAGCTTATTGACAATCGGGGAGCTGTTTTTT.

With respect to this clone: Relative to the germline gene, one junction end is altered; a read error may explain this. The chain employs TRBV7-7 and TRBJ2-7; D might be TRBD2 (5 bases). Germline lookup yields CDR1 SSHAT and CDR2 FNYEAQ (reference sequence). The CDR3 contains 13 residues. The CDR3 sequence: CASSQGLNYEQYF. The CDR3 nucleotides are TGTGCTAGCAGCCAAGGACTGAACTACGAGCAGTACTTC. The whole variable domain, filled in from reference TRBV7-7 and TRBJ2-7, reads GAGVSQSPRYKVTKRGQDVTLRCDPISSHATLYWYQQALGQGPEFLTYFNYEAQPDKSGLPSDRFSAERPEGSISTLTIQRTEQRDSAMYRCASSQGLNYEQYFGPGTRLTVT.

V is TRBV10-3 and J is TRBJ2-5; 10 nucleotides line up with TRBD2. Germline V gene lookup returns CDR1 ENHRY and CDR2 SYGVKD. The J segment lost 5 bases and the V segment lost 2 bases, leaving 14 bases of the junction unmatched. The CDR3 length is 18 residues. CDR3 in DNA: TGTGCCATCAGTGAGCCGGAGAGGGCTAGCGGGAGCTGGGAGACCCAGTACTTC. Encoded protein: CAISEPERASGSWETQYF.

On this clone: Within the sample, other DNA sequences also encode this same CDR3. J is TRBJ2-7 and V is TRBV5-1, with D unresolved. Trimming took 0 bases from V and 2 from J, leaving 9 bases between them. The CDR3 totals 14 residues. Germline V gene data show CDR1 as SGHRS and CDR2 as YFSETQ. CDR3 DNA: TGCGCCAGCAGCTTGGAAGGAGCTCCCTACGAGCAGTACTTC. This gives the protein CASSLEGAPYEQYF.

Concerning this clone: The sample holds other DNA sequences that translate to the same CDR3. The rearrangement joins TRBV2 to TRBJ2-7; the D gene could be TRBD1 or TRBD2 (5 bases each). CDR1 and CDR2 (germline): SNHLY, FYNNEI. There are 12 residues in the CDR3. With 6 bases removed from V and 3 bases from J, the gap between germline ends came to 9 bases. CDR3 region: CASRGEFYEQYF. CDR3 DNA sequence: TGTGCCAGCAGAGGGGAGTTCTACGAGCAGTACTTC.

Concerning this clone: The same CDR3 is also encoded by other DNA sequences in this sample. The CDR3 nucleotides read TGCGCCAGCAGCCCAAGACTAGCGGGAGACTACGAGCAGTACTTC. This encodes CASSPRLAGDYEQYF. The V call is TRBV4-1, the J call TRBJ2-7; TRBD2 matches at 12 bases. Unmatched junction bases numbered 4, after V lost 4 bases and J lost 3 bases. The CDR3 length is 15 residues. Per germline, CDR1 MGHRA and CDR2 YSYEKL.

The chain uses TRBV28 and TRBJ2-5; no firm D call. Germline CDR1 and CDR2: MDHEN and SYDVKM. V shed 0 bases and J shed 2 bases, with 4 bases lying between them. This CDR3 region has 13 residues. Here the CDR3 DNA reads TGTGCCAGCAGTTTATGGGGGCAAGAGACCCAGTACTTC. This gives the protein CASSLWGQETQYF.

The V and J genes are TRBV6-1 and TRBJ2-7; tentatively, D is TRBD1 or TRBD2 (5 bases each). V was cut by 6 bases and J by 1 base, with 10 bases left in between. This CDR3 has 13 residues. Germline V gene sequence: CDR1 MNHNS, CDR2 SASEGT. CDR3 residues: CASRVGASYEQYF. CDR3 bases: TGTGCCAGCAGAGTCGGGGCATCCTACGAGCAGTACTTC.

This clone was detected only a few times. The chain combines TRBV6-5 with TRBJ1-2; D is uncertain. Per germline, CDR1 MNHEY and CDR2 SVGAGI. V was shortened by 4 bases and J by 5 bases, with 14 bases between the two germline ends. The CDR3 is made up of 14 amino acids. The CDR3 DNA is TGTGCCAGCAGTTCCCTGTCAGGTTCTTATGGCTACACCTTC. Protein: CASSSLSGSYGYTF.

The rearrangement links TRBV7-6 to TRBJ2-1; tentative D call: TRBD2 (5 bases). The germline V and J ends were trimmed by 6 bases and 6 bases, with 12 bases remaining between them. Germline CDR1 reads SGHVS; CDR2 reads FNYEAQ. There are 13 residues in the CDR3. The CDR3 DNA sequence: TGTGCCAGCAGTCGGTCCGGGGTCAATGAGCAGTTCTTC. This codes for CASSRSGVNEQFF.

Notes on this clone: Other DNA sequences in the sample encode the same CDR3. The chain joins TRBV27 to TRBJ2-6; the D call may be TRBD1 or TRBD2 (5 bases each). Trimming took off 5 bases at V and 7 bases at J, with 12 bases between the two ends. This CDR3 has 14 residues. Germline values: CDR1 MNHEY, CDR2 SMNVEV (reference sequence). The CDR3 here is CASSGDPGANVLTF. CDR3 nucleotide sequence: TGTGCCAGCAGTGGGGACCCGGGAGCCAACGTCCTGACTTTC. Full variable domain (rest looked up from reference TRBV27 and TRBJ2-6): EAQVTQNPRYLITVTGKKLTVTCSQNMNHEYMSWYRQDPGLGLRQIYYSMNVEVTDKGDVPEGYKVSRKEKRNFPLILESPSPNQTSLYFCASSGDPGANVLTFGAGSRLTVL.

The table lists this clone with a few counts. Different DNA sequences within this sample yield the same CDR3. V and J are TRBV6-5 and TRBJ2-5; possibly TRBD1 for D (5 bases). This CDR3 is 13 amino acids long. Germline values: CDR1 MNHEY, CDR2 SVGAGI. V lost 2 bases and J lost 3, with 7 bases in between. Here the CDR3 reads CASSYDSEETQYF. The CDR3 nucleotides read TGTGCCAGCAGTTACGACAGCGAAGAGACCCAGTACTTC.

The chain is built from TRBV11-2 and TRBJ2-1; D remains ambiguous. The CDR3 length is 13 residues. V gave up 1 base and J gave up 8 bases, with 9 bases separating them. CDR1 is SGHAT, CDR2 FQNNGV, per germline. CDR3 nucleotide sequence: TGTGCCAGCAGCTTAGGTTTTTTATATGAGCAGTTCTTC. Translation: CASSLGFLYEQFF.

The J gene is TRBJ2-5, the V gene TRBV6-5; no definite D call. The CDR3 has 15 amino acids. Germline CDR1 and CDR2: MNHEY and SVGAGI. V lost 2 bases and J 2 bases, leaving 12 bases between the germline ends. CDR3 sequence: CASSYMEGPQETQYF. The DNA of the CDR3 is TGTGCCAGCAGTTACATGGAAGGCCCTCAAGAGACCCAGTACTTC.

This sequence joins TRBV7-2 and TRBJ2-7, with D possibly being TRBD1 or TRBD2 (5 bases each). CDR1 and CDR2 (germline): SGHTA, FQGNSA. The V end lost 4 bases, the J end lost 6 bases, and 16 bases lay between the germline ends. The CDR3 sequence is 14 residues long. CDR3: CASSYSGAGSEQYF. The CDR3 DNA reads TGTGCCAGCAGCTATTCCGGGGCTGGAAGCGAGCAGTACTTC.

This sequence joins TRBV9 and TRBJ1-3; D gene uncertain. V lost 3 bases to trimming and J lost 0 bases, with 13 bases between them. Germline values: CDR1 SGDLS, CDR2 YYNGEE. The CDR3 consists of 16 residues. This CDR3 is CASSARGRLSGNTIYF. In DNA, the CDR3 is TGTGCCAGCAGCGCTCGGGGTCGCCTCTCTGGAAACACCATATATTTT.

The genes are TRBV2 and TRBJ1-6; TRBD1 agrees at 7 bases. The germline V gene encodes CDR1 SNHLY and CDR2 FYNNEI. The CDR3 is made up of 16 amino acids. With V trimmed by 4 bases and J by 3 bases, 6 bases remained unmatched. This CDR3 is CASSGQQGSYNSPLHF. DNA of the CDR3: TGTGCCAGCAGTGGCCAACAGGGGAGCTATAATTCACCCCTCCACTTT.

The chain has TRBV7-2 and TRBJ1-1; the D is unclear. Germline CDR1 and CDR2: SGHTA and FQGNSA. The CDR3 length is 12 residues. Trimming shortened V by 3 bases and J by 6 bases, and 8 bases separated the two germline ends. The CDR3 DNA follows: TGTGCCAGCAGCTTTATGGGCGCTGAAGCTTTCTTT. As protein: CASSFMGAEAFF.